A selection of T cell receptor beta chains follows, all from one sample in a study of beta chain features in type 1 diabetes. The method was immunoSEQ multiplex PCR; TCRdb's version includes in-frame clones alone and lacks a portion of them. The top ten clones hold approximately 0.011% of a sample with around 250,000 clones, around 22% of them seen once. The specimen sequenced was naive CD4+ T cells from blood. These receptors were taken from a woman aged 25 to 39 with type 1 diabetes. CDR3s include the opening cysteine and the closing phenylalanine or tryptophan. The D gene is left open where the match is weak. A row's size may be missing; if present it is once, few, many or a size class.

clone size	J gene	CDR3 length	V gene	D gene	CDR3 DNA	CDR3 protein
-	TRBJ2-1	18	TRBV18	-	TGTGCCAGCTCCTCCCTAACCCCCCTCGACCGGGGGAGTAATGAGCAGTTCTTC	CASSSLTPLDRGSNEQFF
few	TRBJ1-2	14	TRBV29-1	-	TGCAGCGTTGACACGGCAGGATCTAACTATGGCTACACCTTC	CSVDTAGSNYGYTF
-	TRBJ2-2	15	TRBV30	-	TGTGCCTGGAGTAATTGGGCAGCGAACACCGGGGAGCTGTTTTTT	CAWSNWAANTGELFF
-	TRBJ2-7	11	TRBV30	TRBD2	TGTGCCTGGACCCGGGAGGGAGAGCAGTACTTC	CAWTREGEQYF
few	TRBJ1-1	12	TRBV29-1	-	TGCAGCGCCCTAAGCGGGAACACTGAAGCTTTCTTT	CSALSGNTEAFF
-	TRBJ1-2	15	TRBV28	-	TGTGCCAGCGGTACGGACCAGGGCCTCTTCAATGGCTACACCTTC	CASGTDQGLFNGYTF
few	TRBJ1-1	13	TRBV5-6	TRBD1	TGTGCCAGCAGCTCGACAGGGAGGACTGAAGCTTTCTTT	CASSSTGRTEAFF
few	TRBJ2-3	14	TRBV29-1	TRBD2	TGCAGCGCTAGCGGGAGAACTAGCACAGATACGCAGTATTTT	CSASGRTSTDTQYF
-	TRBJ2-7	15	TRBV29-1	-	TGCAGCGTTGTAGGGGGGGTGCAGGGGGCTTACGAGCAGTACTTC	CSVVGGVQGAYEQYF
few	TRBJ1-4	12	TRBV29-1	-	TGCAGCGGATACGGGACTAATGAAAAACTGTTTTTT	CSGYGTNEKLFF
few	TRBJ1-1	14	TRBV5-4	-	TGTGCCAGCAGCTTGGAGGGGCGGAGCACTGAAGCTTTCTTT	CASSLEGRSTEAFF
-	TRBJ1-1	14	TRBV13	-	TGTGCCAGCAGCTATGACAGAGGACATGGTGAAGCTTTCTTT	CASSYDRGHGEAFF
-	TRBJ2-7	15	TRBV29-1	TRBD2	TGCAGCGTCATCCTGACTAGCGGGAAAGGCTACGAGCAGTACTTC	CSVILTSGKGYEQYF
-	TRBJ2-3	17	TRBV5-1	TRBD2	TGCGCCAGCAGCTTACCGGGACTAGCGGGAGGAAAAGATACGCAGTATTTT	CASSLPGLAGGKDTQYF
-	TRBJ2-2	14	TRBV2	-	TGTGCCAGCAGTGAACTACGGAACACCGGGGAGCTGTTTTTT	CASSELRNTGELFF
once	TRBJ1-2	14	TRBV29-1	TRBD1	TGCAGCGTTGCAAGCCCCAGGACAGGGGATGGCTACACCTTC	CSVASPRTGDGYTF
few	TRBJ2-7	14	TRBV7-2	TRBD1	TGTGCCAGCAGCGCCTACAGGGGTGGCTACGAGCAGTACTTC	CASSAYRGGYEQYF
-	TRBJ1-2	14	TRBV2	TRBD1	TGTGCCAGCAGCGCGCAGGGGGCGAACTATGGCTACACCTTC	CASSAQGANYGYTF
few	TRBJ2-5	15	TRBV5-4	TRBD1	TGTGCCAGCAGCTTGGGGACAGGGGTCCGAGAGACCCAGTACTTC	CASSLGTGVRETQYF
few	TRBJ1-2	12	TRBV29-1	TRBD1	TGCAGCGTCTTACAGGGGGCTATGGGCTACACCTTC	CSVLQGAMGYTF
few	TRBJ1-1	13	TRBV5-1	-	TGCGCCAGCATCTCCGGGGCGGGGACTGAAGCTTTCTTT	CASISGAGTEAFF
once	TRBJ2-7	16	TRBV5-1	TRBD2	TGCGCCAGCAGCTTAAGAACTAGCGGGTACTCCTACGAGCAGTACTTC	CASSLRTSGYSYEQYF
-	TRBJ1-2	12	TRBV5-1	-	TGCGCCAGCAGCGCGGGGGGCGATGGCTACACCTTC	CASSAGGDGYTF
few	TRBJ2-5	14	TRBV10-3	TRBD2	TGTGCCATCAGTCGGGGGGGGGTTGAAGAGACCCAGTACTTC	CAISRGGVEETQYF
-	TRBJ2-1	15	TRBV11-2	TRBD2	TGTGCCAGCAGCTTAGCGGGAGGGCCGGTCTATGAGCAGTTCTTC	CASSLAGGPVYEQFF
-	TRBJ2-3	16	TRBV5-1	-	TGCGCCAGCAGCAGGGGGGACAGCGAGAGCACAGATACGCAGTATTTT	CASSRGDSESTDTQYF
few	TRBJ2-4	15	TRBV5-4	-	TGTGCCAGCAGCTTGTCATCGGGGATCCAAAACATTCAGTACTTC	CASSLSSGIQNIQYF
few	TRBJ2-3	16	TRBV9	TRBD2	TGTGCCAGCAGCCCGGCCCTAGCGGGAGTGACAGATACGCAGTATTTT	CASSPALAGVTDTQYF
-	TRBJ1-2	12	TRBV30	-	TGTGCCTGGAGTGTAGCCCAAATTGGCTACACCTTC	CAWSVAQIGYTF
-	TRBJ1-2	12	TRBV13	-	TGTGCCAGCAGCACCAGACTTGGGGGCTACACCTTC	CASSTRLGGYTF
few	TRBJ2-1	15	TRBV2	TRBD2	TGTGCCAGCAGTGTAGAACTAGCGGGAGTCAATGAGCAGTTCTTC	CASSVELAGVNEQFF
-	TRBJ2-1	12	TRBV7-6	-	TGTGCCAGCAGCCCCTCGGGGATAACCCAGTTCTTC	CASSPSGITQFF
-	TRBJ1-1	13	TRBV29-1	TRBD1	TGCAGCGTTGACAGGGGGCTGAACACTGAAGCTTTCTTT	CSVDRGLNTEAFF
-	TRBJ2-2	15	TRBV29-1	-	TGCAGCGTGACTACCGGGACAATAAACACCGGGGAGCTGTTTTTT	CSVTTGTINTGELFF
-	TRBJ2-7	12	TRBV2	-	TGTGCCACCTCCGGAACAGGGATGGTGCAGTACTTC	CATSGTGMVQYF
-	TRBJ2-5	12	TRBV2	TRBD1	TGTGCCATGACAGGGGATGAAGAGACCCAGTACTTC	CAMTGDEETQYF
-	TRBJ1-1	16	TRBV28	-	TGTGCCAGCCGAAGAGCTTGGGGGGTGGTGAGCACTGAAGCTTTCTTT	CASRRAWGVVSTEAFF
few	TRBJ1-2	14	TRBV7-9	TRBD1	TGTGCCAGCAGCTTCGGACAGGGGCTCTATGGCTACACCTTC	CASSFGQGLYGYTF
-	TRBJ2-5	11	TRBV10-3	-	TGTGCCATCAGTGAACGGGAGACCCAGTACTTC	CAISERETQYF
few	TRBJ2-5	17	TRBV1	-	TGCACCAGCAGCCAAGAGCGGACTAGCGGGAGACCAGAGACCCAGTACTTC	CTSSQERTSGRPETQYF
-	TRBJ2-1	15	TRBV5-1	TRBD2	TGCGCCAGCAGGGCTAGCGGGAGCGGTTACAATGAGCAGTTCTTC	CASRASGSGYNEQFF
few	TRBJ1-1	14	TRBV19	-	TGTGCCAGTAGTATTGGCAGGGCCAACACTGAAGCTTTCTTT	CASSIGRANTEAFF
few	TRBJ2-5	13	TRBV29-1	TRBD2	TGCAGCGTTCGTCTAGCGGGAGTAGAGACCCAGTACTTC	CSVRLAGVETQYF
-	TRBJ2-7	16	TRBV4-1	TRBD2	TGCGCCAGCAGCCAAGGTGGAGGACTAGGTGCCTACGAGCAGTACTTC	CASSQGGGLGAYEQYF
-	TRBJ2-6	14	TRBV29-1	-	TGCAGCGCTACACAGGGCGCCGGGGCCAACGTCCTGACTTTC	CSATQGAGANVLTF